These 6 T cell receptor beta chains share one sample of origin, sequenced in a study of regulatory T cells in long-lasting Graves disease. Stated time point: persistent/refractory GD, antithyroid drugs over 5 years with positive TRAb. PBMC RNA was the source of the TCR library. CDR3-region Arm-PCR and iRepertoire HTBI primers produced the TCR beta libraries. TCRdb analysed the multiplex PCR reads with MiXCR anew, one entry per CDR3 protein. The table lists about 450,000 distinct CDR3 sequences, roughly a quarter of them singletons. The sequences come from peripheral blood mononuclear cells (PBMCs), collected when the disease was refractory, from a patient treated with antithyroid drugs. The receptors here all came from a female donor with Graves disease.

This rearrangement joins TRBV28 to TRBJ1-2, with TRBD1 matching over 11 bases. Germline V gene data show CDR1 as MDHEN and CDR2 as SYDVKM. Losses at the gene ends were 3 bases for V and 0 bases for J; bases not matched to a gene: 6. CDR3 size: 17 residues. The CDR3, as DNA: TGTGCCAGCAGTTTGGGGACAGGGGGGAGAGCTAACTATGGCTACACCTTC. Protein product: CASSLGTGGRANYGYTF.

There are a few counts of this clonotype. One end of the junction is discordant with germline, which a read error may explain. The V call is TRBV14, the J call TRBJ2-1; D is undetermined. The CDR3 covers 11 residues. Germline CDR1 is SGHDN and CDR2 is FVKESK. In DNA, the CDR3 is TGTGCCAGCACCCAAGGCAATGAGCAGTTCTTC. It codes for CASTQGNEQFF.

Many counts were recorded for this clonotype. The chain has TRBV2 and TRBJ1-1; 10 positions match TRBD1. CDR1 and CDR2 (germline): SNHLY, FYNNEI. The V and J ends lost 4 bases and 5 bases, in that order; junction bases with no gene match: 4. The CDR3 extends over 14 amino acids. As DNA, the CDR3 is TGTGCCAGCAGTGGGACAGGGGGAAGGACTGAAGCTTTCTTT. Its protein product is CASSGTGGRTEAFF.

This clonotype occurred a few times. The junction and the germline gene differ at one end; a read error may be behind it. The CDR3: CASILFPGMNTEASF. In nucleotides, the CDR3 is TGTGCCAGCATCCTCTTTCCAGGGATGAACACTGAAGCTTCCTTT. The chain uses TRBV12-3 or TRBV12-4 and TRBJ1-1, with D perhaps TRBD1 (5 bases). CDR3 length equals 15 residues.

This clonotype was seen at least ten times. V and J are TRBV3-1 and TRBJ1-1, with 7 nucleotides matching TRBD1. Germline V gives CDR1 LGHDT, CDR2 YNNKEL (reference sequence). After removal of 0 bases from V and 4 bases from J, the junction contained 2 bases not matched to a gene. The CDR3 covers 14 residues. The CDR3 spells CASSQDPGGTEAFF. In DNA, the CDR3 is TGTGCCAGCAGCCAAGATCCAGGGGGCACTGAAGCTTTCTTT.

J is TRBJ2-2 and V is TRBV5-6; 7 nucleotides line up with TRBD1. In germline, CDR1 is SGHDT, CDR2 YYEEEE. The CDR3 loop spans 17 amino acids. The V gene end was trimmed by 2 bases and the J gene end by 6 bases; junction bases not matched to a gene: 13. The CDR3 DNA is TGTGCCAGCAGCTTAAACCCCGGGACAGCCAGTTCCGGGGAGCTGTTTTTT. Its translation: CASSLNPGTASSGELFF.